Here is one TCR beta chain with its context. The antigen remains undetermined. This entry comes from a study of OX40 agonist ivuxolimab in advanced cancers. Study at large: Patients were dosed with the agonistic anti-OX40 (CD134) antibody ivuxolimab. Among those enrolled, mean age was roughly 55 years (range roughly 23 to 85) and 70% to 85% were male. Overall study findings and caveats: Fewer expanded clones were found on average in CD4+ than in CD8+ T cells.

Germline CDR1 SEHNR, CDR2 FQNEAQ (reference sequence). V dropped 1 base and J dropped 8 bases, with 17 bases sitting between them. This CDR3 region has 16 residues. Profiled with immunoSEQ multiplex PCR; TCRdb holds only in-frame clones, not every one. The repertoire holds 63,000 or so clones, with roughly 80% as singletons. The clonotype was recovered from an adult with an advanced solid tumor such as melanoma, head and neck, liver or kidney cancer. The sample consisted of CD4+ or CD8+ T cells sorted from blood, taken in a trial of the OX40 agonist ivuxolimab. The rearrangement joins TRBV7-9 to TRBJ1-4; a weak D match, TRBD1 (5 bases). CDR3 DNA sequence: TGTGCCAGCAGCTTAGGAACCCCAGGGATGGAGGAAAAACTGTTTTTT. Protein product: CASSLGTPGMEEKLFF.